This TCR beta chain is drawn from a study of neurological immune-mediated disorders. TCRdb passed the 5' RACE reads through MiXCR, listing each CDR3 protein once. Altogether roughly 76,000 distinct CDR3 sequences are present, 13% to 15% being singletons, with the ten largest covering under 7%. In this sample, this clonotype turned up many times. Unsorted libraries were generated from 2 million PBMCs held at -80 degrees C. The germline gives CDR1 KGHDR, CDR2 SFDVKD. The V gene end was trimmed by 7 bases and the J gene end by 7 bases; junction bases not matched to a gene: 5. The CDR3 totals 12 residues.

The sequence came from a woman aged 45-59 years in good health. Input material: PBMCs. The genes are TRBV24-1 and TRBJ2-7, with 8 bases fitting TRBD2. As DNA, the CDR3 is TGTGCCACCAGCCGAGCGGGGGAAGAGCAGTACTTC. Its translation is CATSRAGEEQYF.